These T cell receptor beta chains were read from a single sample in a study of T cells in Graves' hyperthyroidism and ophthalmopathy. In TCRdb, the multiplex PCR reads were re-called with MiXCR into one record per CDR3 protein. The sample carries about 570,000 distinct CDR3 sequences, 11% to 15% recorded once. What was sequenced was blood. The receptors here all came from a middle-aged woman with Graves' hyperthyroidism. Both conserved end residues are part of each CDR3. Each record gives: CDR3 protein, CDR3 DNA, J gene, D gene, clone size, V gene. The D gene is left open where the match is weak. Expanded clones get a size class; other rows say once, few or many, or leave the size out.

cdr3_aa: CASSQKVRGVYEQFF; cdr3_nt: TGTGCCAGCAGCCAAAAGGTGAGGGGAGTCTACGAGCAGTTCTTC; j_call: TRBJ2-1; d_call: .; clone_size: .; v_call: TRBV3-1
cdr3_aa: CASSLSGTGTFNQPQHF; cdr3_nt: TGTGCCAGCAGTTTAAGTGGGACAGGGACATTCAATCAGCCCCAGCATTTT; j_call: TRBJ1-5; d_call: TRBD1; clone_size: .; v_call: TRBV28
cdr3_aa: CSARDRSGSNTEAFF; cdr3_nt: TGCAGTGCTAGAGATCGTTCCGGGTCGAACACTGAAGCTTTCTTT; j_call: TRBJ1-1; d_call: .; clone_size: few; v_call: TRBV20-1
cdr3_aa: CASSRPGELFF; cdr3_nt: TGTGCCAGCAGCCGTCCCGGGGAGCTGTTTTTT; j_call: TRBJ2-2; d_call: .; clone_size: many; v_call: TRBV28
cdr3_aa: CASSSEPNYGYTF; cdr3_nt: TGTGCCAGCAGTTCAGAGCCTAACTATGGCTACACCTTC; j_call: TRBJ1-2; d_call: .; clone_size: many; v_call: TRBV12-3/TRBV12-4
cdr3_aa: CASSSLGGAAGELFF; cdr3_nt: TGTGCCAGCAGTTCCTTAGGGGGGGCGGCCGGGGAGCTGTTTTTT; j_call: TRBJ2-2; d_call: .; clone_size: .; v_call: TRBV12-3/TRBV12-4
cdr3_aa: CASSSGQGADGNSNQPQHF; cdr3_nt: TGTGCCAGCAGTTCGGGACAGGGGGCGGATGGGAATAGCAATCAGCCCCAGCATTTT; j_call: TRBJ1-5; d_call: TRBD1; clone_size: many; v_call: TRBV28
cdr3_aa: CASSMTVPTEAFF; cdr3_nt: TGTGCCAGCAGCATGACAGTTCCCACTGAAGCTTTCTTT; j_call: TRBJ1-1; d_call: .; clone_size: many; v_call: TRBV5-5
cdr3_aa: CASSLVWEETQYF; cdr3_nt: TGTGCCAGCAGCTTAGTGTGGGAAGAGACCCAGTACTTC; j_call: TRBJ2-5; d_call: .; clone_size: many; v_call: TRBV11-2
cdr3_aa: CATSSRDRVTGELFF; cdr3_nt: TGTGCCACCAGTTCCCGGGACAGGGTCACCGGGGAGCTGTTTTTT; j_call: TRBJ2-2; d_call: TRBD1; clone_size: .; v_call: TRBV24-1
cdr3_aa: CSATNGRTVTEAFF; cdr3_nt: TGCAGTGCTACTAACGGACGGACAGTCACTGAAGCTTTCTTT; j_call: TRBJ1-1; d_call: .; clone_size: many; v_call: TRBV20-1
cdr3_aa: CASSWTSGSLGELFF; cdr3_nt: TGTGCCAGCAGTTGGACTAGCGGGAGTCTCGGGGAGCTGTTTTTT; j_call: TRBJ2-2; d_call: TRBD2; clone_size: .; v_call: TRBV6-1
cdr3_aa: CASSSSETLGLASTQYF; cdr3_nt: TGTGCCAGCAGTTCCTCCGAGACCCTGGGACTAGCGTCAACCCAGTACTTC; j_call: TRBJ2-5; d_call: TRBD2; clone_size: many; v_call: TRBV28
cdr3_aa: CASIQGVGELFF; cdr3_nt: TGTGCCAGCATACAGGGGGTCGGGGAGCTGTTTTTT; j_call: TRBJ2-2; d_call: TRBD1; clone_size: many; v_call: TRBV6-1
cdr3_aa: CASSPLEGDEQFF; cdr3_nt: TGTGCCAGCAGTCCCTTGGAGGGCGATGAGCAGTTCTTC; j_call: TRBJ2-1; d_call: .; clone_size: many; v_call: TRBV3-1
cdr3_aa: CASSFSSRDRGLSYEQYF; cdr3_nt: TGCGCCAGCAGCTTCTCGTCCCGGGACAGGGGACTCTCCTACGAGCAGTACTTC; j_call: TRBJ2-7; d_call: TRBD1; clone_size: .; v_call: TRBV5-1
cdr3_aa: CASSLHGSGRSYEQYF; cdr3_nt: TGTGCCAGCAGCCTGCACGGTAGCGGGAGATCCTACGAGCAGTACTTC; j_call: TRBJ2-7; d_call: TRBD2; clone_size: .; v_call: TRBV7-9
cdr3_aa: CASNQMNTEAFF; cdr3_nt: TGTGCCAGCAATCAGATGAACACTGAAGCTTTCTTT; j_call: TRBJ1-1; d_call: .; clone_size: many; v_call: TRBV6-1
cdr3_aa: CASSDRGAEAFF; cdr3_nt: TGTGCCAGCAGTGACCGGGGGGCTGAAGCTTTCTTT; j_call: TRBJ1-1; d_call: .; clone_size: many; v_call: TRBV6-1
cdr3_aa: CASSYQRTGVDNEQFF; cdr3_nt: TGTGCCAGCAGTTACCAAAGGACAGGGGTCGACAATGAGCAGTTCTTC; j_call: TRBJ2-1; d_call: TRBD1; clone_size: many; v_call: TRBV28
cdr3_aa: CASSLAQGFADDNEKLFF; cdr3_nt: TGTGCCAGCAGCTTAGCCCAGGGCTTCGCGGATGATAATGAAAAACTGTTTTTT; j_call: TRBJ1-4; d_call: .; clone_size: many; v_call: TRBV7-2
cdr3_aa: CASSSVSSTDTQYF; cdr3_nt: TGCGCCAGCAGTTCCGTCTCTAGCACAGATACGCAGTATTTT; j_call: TRBJ2-3; d_call: .; clone_size: .; v_call: TRBV5-1
cdr3_aa: CASSFGAQGDQPQHF; cdr3_nt: TGTGCCAGCAGTTTCGGCGCACAGGGCGATCAGCCCCAGCATTTT; j_call: TRBJ1-5; d_call: .; clone_size: many; v_call: TRBV12-3/TRBV12-4
cdr3_aa: CSARDPVGYEQYF; cdr3_nt: TGCAGTGCTAGAGATCCAGTAGGCTACGAGCAGTACTTC; j_call: TRBJ2-7; d_call: .; clone_size: many; v_call: TRBV20-1
cdr3_aa: CASSEQDSNQPQHF; cdr3_nt: TGTGCCAGCAGTGAACAGGATAGCAATCAGCCCCAGCATTTT; j_call: TRBJ1-5; d_call: .; clone_size: many; v_call: TRBV2
cdr3_aa: CASTTGQGRNYNEQFF; cdr3_nt: TGTGCCAGTACCACGGGACAGGGGAGGAACTACAATGAGCAGTTCTTC; j_call: TRBJ2-1; d_call: TRBD1; clone_size: few; v_call: TRBV19
cdr3_aa: CSAPTPGQIYNEQFF; cdr3_nt: TGCAGTGCTCCGACTCCGGGACAAATTTACAATGAGCAGTTCTTC; j_call: TRBJ2-1; d_call: .; clone_size: .; v_call: TRBV20-1
cdr3_aa: CASSELGQYQFF; cdr3_nt: TGTGCCAGCAGTGAATTGGGACAATATCAGTTCTTC; j_call: TRBJ2-1; d_call: .; clone_size: .; v_call: TRBV6-1
cdr3_aa: CASSSSGADSGVYEQYF; cdr3_nt: TGTGCCAGCAGCTCCAGTGGGGCGGATTCTGGGGTCTACGAGCAGTACTTC; j_call: TRBJ2-7; d_call: .; clone_size: many; v_call: TRBV7-6
cdr3_aa: CASSRTGGGQPQHF; cdr3_nt: TGTGCCAGCAGCCGAACAGGGGGAGGTCAGCCCCAGCATTTT; j_call: TRBJ1-5; d_call: TRBD1; clone_size: many; v_call: TRBV28
cdr3_aa: CASSITPQGETQYF; cdr3_nt: TGTGCCAGCAGCATCACCCCACAGGGAGAGACCCAGTACTTC; j_call: TRBJ2-5; d_call: .; clone_size: many; v_call: TRBV11-2
cdr3_aa: CASRDASGRAVYEQYF; cdr3_nt: TGTGCCAGCAGAGACGCTAGCGGGAGGGCCGTCTACGAGCAGTACTTC; j_call: TRBJ2-7; d_call: TRBD2; clone_size: many; v_call: TRBV7-8
cdr3_aa: CSAVGLAGGLRYNEQFF; cdr3_nt: TGCAGCGCCGTCGGACTAGCGGGGGGCCTGCGCTACAATGAGCAGTTCTTC; j_call: TRBJ2-1; d_call: TRBD2; clone_size: few; v_call: TRBV29-1
cdr3_aa: CASSQVETGGAEQFF; cdr3_nt: TGTGCCAGCAGCCAAGTCGAGACAGGGGGAGCTGAGCAGTTCTTC; j_call: TRBJ2-1; d_call: TRBD1; clone_size: many; v_call: TRBV3-1
cdr3_aa: CAGSLAGKPNEKLFF; cdr3_nt: TGTGCCGGCAGCTTAGCAGGGAAGCCTAATGAAAAACTGTTTTTT; j_call: TRBJ1-4; d_call: .; clone_size: .; v_call: TRBV7-9
cdr3_aa: CSAQLAGGPNEQFF; cdr3_nt: TGCAGTGCTCAGCTAGCGGGAGGGCCCAATGAGCAGTTCTTC; j_call: TRBJ2-1; d_call: TRBD2; clone_size: many; v_call: TRBV20-1
cdr3_aa: CAWDRATSGANVLTF; cdr3_nt: TGTGCCTGGGACAGGGCCACCTCTGGGGCCAACGTCCTGACTTTC; j_call: TRBJ2-6; d_call: TRBD1; clone_size: many; v_call: TRBV30
cdr3_aa: CAWNKGATNTIYF; cdr3_nt: TGTGCCTGGAATAAGGGGGCTACCAACACCATATATTTT; j_call: TRBJ1-3; d_call: TRBD1; clone_size: few; v_call: TRBV30
cdr3_aa: CASTTGPLNEQYF; cdr3_nt: TGTGCCAGCACGACGGGACCGTTGAACGAGCAGTACTTC; j_call: TRBJ2-7; d_call: .; clone_size: many; v_call: TRBV2
cdr3_aa: CASTHRFDCGYTF; cdr3_nt: TGTGCCAGCACTCACAGGTTTGACTGTGGCTACACCTTC; j_call: TRBJ1-2; d_call: .; clone_size: few; v_call: TRBV6-1